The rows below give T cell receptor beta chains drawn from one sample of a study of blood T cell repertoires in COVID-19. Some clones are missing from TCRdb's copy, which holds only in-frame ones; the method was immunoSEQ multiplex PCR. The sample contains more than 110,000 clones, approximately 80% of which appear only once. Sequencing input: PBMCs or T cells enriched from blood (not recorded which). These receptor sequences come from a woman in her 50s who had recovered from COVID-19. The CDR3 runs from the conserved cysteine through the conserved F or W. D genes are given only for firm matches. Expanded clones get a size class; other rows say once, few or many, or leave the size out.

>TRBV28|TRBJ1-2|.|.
CASRRQPARYNYGYTF
TGTGCCAGCAGGAGACAGCCGGCACGATATAACTATGGCTACACCTTC
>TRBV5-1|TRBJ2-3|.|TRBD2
CASSSTSGGSIRTDTQYF
TGCGCCAGCAGCTCGACTAGCGGGGGGTCGATTCGCACAGATACGCAGTATTTT
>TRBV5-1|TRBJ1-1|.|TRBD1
CASSLVTGQGASEAFF
TGCGCCAGCAGCTTGGTTACGGGACAGGGGGCCTCTGAAGCTTTCTTT
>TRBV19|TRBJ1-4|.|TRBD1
CASSTLISGTGNEKLFF
TGTGCCAGTAGTACCCTGATCTCCGGGACAGGGAATGAAAAACTGTTTTTT
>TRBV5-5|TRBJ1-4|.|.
CASSLRGRDDEKLFF
TGTGCCAGCAGCTTGAGGGGCAGGGATGATGAAAAACTGTTTTTT
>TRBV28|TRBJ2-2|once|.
CASSLAGAAGTGELFF
TGTGCCAGCAGTTTAGCGGGGGCGGCGGGCACCGGGGAGCTGTTTTTT
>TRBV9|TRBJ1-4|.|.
CASSVASPHSGKLFF
TGTGCCAGCAGCGTAGCGAGCCCACACAGCGGAAAACTGTTTTTT
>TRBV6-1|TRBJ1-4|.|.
CASSEGAVQPNEKLFF
TGTGCCAGCAGTGAAGGTGCGGTCCAACCTAATGAAAAACTGTTTTTT
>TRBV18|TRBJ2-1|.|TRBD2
CASSRSAAGGPNEQFF
TGTGCCAGCTCACGCTCTGCGGCGGGGGGGCCTAATGAGCAGTTCTTC
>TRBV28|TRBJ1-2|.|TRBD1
CAIGPGSFVDRAYGYTF
TGTGCCATCGGACCCGGATCCTTTGTCGACAGGGCCTATGGCTACACCTTC
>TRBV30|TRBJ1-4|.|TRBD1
CAWMSGQGYEKLFF
TGTGCCTGGATGAGTGGACAGGGATATGAAAAACTGTTTTTT
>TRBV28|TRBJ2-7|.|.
CASSPNLSGPSYEQYF
TGTGCCAGCAGTCCGAATCTTAGCGGACCCTCCTACGAGCAGTACTTC
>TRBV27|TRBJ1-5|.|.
CASSREHSNQPQHF
TGTGCCAGCAGCCGGGAGCATAGCAATCAGCCCCAGCATTTT
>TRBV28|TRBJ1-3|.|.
CASTLGLDSGNTIYF
TGTGCCAGCACACTGGGACTGGACTCTGGAAACACCATATATTTT
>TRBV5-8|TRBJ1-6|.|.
CASSPLGRDSPLHF
TGTGCCAGCAGTCCCCTGGGGAGGGATTCACCCCTCCACTTT
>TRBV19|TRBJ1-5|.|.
CASRLEAGRSSNQPQHF
TGTGCCAGTAGACTAGAGGCGGGACGGAGTAGCAATCAGCCCCAGCATTTT
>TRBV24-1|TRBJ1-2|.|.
CATSDPSYGYTF
TGTGCCACCAGTGATCCGTCCTATGGCTACACCTTC
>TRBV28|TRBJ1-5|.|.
CASSFLKSPQHF
TGTGCCAGCAGTTTCCTTAAGAGTCCCCAGCATTTT
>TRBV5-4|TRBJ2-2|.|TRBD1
CASSTGGNTGELFF
TGTGCCAGCTCAACAGGGGGCAACACCGGGGAGCTGTTTTTT
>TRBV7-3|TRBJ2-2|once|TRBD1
CASSFTGAGELFF
TGTGCCAGCAGCTTTACAGGGGCCGGGGAGCTGTTTTTT
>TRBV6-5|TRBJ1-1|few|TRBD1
CASSLQGSNTEAFF
TGTGCCAGCAGTTTACAGGGGTCGAACACTGAAGCTTTCTTT
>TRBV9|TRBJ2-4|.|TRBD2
CASSVAGGKNIQYF
TGTGCCAGCAGCGTAGCGGGGGGCAAAAACATTCAGTACTTC
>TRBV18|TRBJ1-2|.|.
CASSPSRTAGMGYGYTF
TGTGCCAGCTCACCGTCCCGGACAGCCGGAATGGGCTATGGCTACACCTTC
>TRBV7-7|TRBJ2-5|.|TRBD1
CASSLTGGTQGTQYF
TGTGCCAGCAGCTTAACAGGGGGGACCCAAGGGACCCAGTACTTC
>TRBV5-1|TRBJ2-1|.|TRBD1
CASSTGQEYNEQFF
TGCGCCAGCAGCACCGGACAGGAGTACAATGAGCAGTTCTTC
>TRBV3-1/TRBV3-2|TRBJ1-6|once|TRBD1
CASSPRQGASSPLHF
TGTGCCAGCAGCCCTCGTCAGGGGGCGAGTTCACCCCTCCACTTT
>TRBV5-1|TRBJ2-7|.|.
CASRRGGTPSYEQYF
TGCGCCAGCAGAAGGGGGGGGACCCCATCCTACGAGCAGTACTTC
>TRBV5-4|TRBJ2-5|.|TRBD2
CASSSPLAGGTETQYF
TGTGCCAGCAGCTCCCCTCTTGCGGGGGGGACAGAGACCCAGTACTTC
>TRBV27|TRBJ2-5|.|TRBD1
CASSLTGQGETQYF
TGTGCCAGCAGTTTAACGGGACAGGGTGAGACCCAGTACTTC
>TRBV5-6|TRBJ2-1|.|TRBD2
CASSPGLAGEGTYNEQFF
TGTGCCAGCAGCCCTGGACTAGCGGGGGAAGGAACCTACAATGAGCAGTTCTTC
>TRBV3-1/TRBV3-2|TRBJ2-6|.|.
CASSQDFSGANVLTF
TGTGCCAGCAGCCAAGACTTCTCTGGGGCCAACGTCCTGACTTTC
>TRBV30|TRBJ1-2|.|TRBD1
CAVGRGNYGYTF
TGTGCCGTGGGCAGGGGGAACTATGGCTACACCTTC
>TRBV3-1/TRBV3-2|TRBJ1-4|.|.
CASSQVLRNNEKLFF
TGTGCCAGCAGCCAAGTTCTCAGAAATAATGAAAAACTGTTTTTT
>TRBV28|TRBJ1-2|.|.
CAVPGVFYGYTF
TGTGCCGTACCGGGGGTATTCTATGGCTACACCTTC
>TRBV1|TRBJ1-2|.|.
CTSSQAPGGAYGYTF
TGCACCAGCAGCCAAGCGCCAGGGGGCGCCTATGGCTACACCTTC
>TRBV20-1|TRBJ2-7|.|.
CSAVDIYEQYF
TGCAGTGCCGTGGACATCTACGAGCAGTACTTC
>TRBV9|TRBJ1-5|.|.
CASSPGENQPQHF
TGTGCCAGCAGCCCCGGGGAGAATCAGCCCCAGCATTTT
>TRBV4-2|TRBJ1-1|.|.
CASSPRGQVGAQTEAFF
TGTGCCAGCAGCCCACGCGGACAAGTTGGGGCTCAAACTGAAGCTTTCTTT
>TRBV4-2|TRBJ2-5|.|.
CASSQVSEETQYF
TGTGCCAGCAGCCAAGTAAGCGAGGAGACCCAGTACTTC
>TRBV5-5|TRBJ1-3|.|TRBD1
CASSFGQGSGNTIYF
TGTGCCAGCAGCTTCGGACAGGGTTCTGGAAACACCATATATTTT
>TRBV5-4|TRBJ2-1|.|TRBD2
CASSPGLAGGGNEQFF
TGTGCCAGCAGCCCGGGACTAGCGGGGGGCGGGAATGAGCAGTTCTTC
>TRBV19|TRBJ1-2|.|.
CASSIIGVIGYTF
TGTGCCAGTAGTATCATAGGGGTCATTGGCTACACCTTC
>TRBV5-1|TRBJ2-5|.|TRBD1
CASSFAPTGGETQYF
TGCGCCAGCAGCTTCGCCCCAACAGGGGGGGAGACCCAGTACTTC
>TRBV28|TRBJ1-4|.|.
CASSLSPREKLFF
TGTGCCAGCAGTTTAAGTCCCAGGGAAAAACTGTTTTTT
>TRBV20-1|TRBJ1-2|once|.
CSASLGRQGGNYGYTF
TGCAGTGCTAGTCTGGGTCGTCAGGGTGGGAACTATGGCTACACCTTC
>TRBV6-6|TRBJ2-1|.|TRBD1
CASSYSDRVWEQFF
TGTGCCAGCAGTTACTCGGACAGGGTTTGGGAGCAGTTCTTC
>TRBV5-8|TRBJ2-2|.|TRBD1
CASSSGVQGASSTGELFF
TGTGCCAGCAGCTCTGGCGTACAGGGGGCGAGCAGCACCGGGGAGCTGTTTTTT
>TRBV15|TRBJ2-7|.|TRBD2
CATSRGLAGGSSYEQYF
TGTGCCACCAGCAGGGGACTAGCGGGGGGTAGCTCCTACGAGCAGTACTTC
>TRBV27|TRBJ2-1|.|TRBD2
CASSLGSGTSYNEQFF
TGTGCCAGCAGTTTAGGGTCCGGGACTAGCTACAATGAGCAGTTCTTC
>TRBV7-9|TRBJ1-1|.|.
CARRGEAFF
TGTGCCAGGAGAGGAGAAGCTTTCTTT
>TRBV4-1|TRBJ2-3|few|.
CASSHPGEDASTDTQYF
TGCGCCAGCAGCCACCCGGGGGAGGACGCTAGCACAGATACGCAGTATTTT
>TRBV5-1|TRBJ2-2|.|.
CASSQTPNTGELFF
TGCGCCAGCAGTCAGACACCAAACACCGGGGAGCTGTTTTTT
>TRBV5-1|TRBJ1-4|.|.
CASSLRSTGKGEKLFF
TGCGCCAGCAGCTTGCGGTCCACGGGGAAAGGGGAAAAACTGTTTTTT